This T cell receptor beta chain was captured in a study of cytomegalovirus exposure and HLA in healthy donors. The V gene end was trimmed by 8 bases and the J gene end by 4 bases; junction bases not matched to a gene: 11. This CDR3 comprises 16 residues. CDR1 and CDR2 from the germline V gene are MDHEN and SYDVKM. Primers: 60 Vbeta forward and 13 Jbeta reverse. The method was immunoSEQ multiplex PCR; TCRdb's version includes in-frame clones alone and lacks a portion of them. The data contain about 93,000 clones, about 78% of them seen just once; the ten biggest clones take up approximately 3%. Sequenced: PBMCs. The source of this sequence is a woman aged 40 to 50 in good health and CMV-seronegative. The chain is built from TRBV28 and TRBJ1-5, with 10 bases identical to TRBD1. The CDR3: CASLQPGQGRNQPQHF. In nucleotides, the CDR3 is TGTGCCAGCCTTCAACCGGGACAGGGGCGGAATCAGCCCCAGCATTTT.